The rows below give T cell receptor beta chains drawn from one sample of a study of T cells after yellow fever vaccination. TCRdb analysed the 5' RACE reads with MiXCR anew, one entry per CDR3 protein. The data contain a few hundred thousand distinct CDR3 sequences, more than 3.5% of them seen just once; the ten biggest clones take up roughly a fifth. The sample consisted of PBMCs, taken 15 days after the yellow fever booster vaccination. These receptors came from a man younger than 30 who received the YFV17D yellow fever vaccine. CDR3s include the opening cysteine and the closing phenylalanine or tryptophan.

J | V | CDR3
TRBJ1-6 | TRBV7-9 | CASSASQGVGSPLHF
TRBJ2-1 | TRBV7-2 | CASSSLGTSGVTYNEQFF
TRBJ1-1 | TRBV29-1 | CSVAFDTEAFF
TRBJ1-1 | TRBV29-1 | CSAEGGPGTEAFF
TRBJ1-2 | TRBV5-5 | CASSFTSYGYTF
TRBJ2-7 | TRBV12-3/TRBV12-4 | CASMPGQGSYEQYF
TRBJ2-7 | TRBV4-3 | CASSVGVTGAYEQYF
TRBJ1-2 | TRBV6-6 | CASSEGGSYGYTF
TRBJ2-1 | TRBV10-3 | CAIKQGSYNEQFF
TRBJ2-1 | TRBV12-3/TRBV12-4 | CASSVWTGDNEQFF
TRBJ2-7 | TRBV20-1 | CSARDSRAGEQYF
TRBJ1-1 | TRBV3-1 | CASSQAGHLNTEAFF
TRBJ2-1 | TRBV5-1 | CASSLVGSHNEQFF
TRBJ1-4 | TRBV5-5 | CASSPQAANEKLFF
TRBJ1-5 | TRBV29-1 | CSVSFRGDQPQHF
TRBJ2-1 | TRBV29-1 | CSVQYRGVILSSYNEQFF
TRBJ2-3 | TRBV20-1 | CSARDRERGGTDTQYF
TRBJ2-2 | TRBV7-3 | CASSLRGQDYANTGELFF
TRBJ1-2 | TRBV7-2 | CASSLGGTGEIRGYTF
TRBJ2-3 | TRBV4-1 | CASSPAVARTDTQYF
TRBJ1-1 | TRBV7-8 | CASDGGPHTEAFF
TRBJ2-3 | TRBV7-2 | CASTLFNTDTQYF